The 20 T cell receptor beta chains reported below all come from one sample, sequenced in a study of shared clonotypes between healthy human individuals. Selected positively for CCR7 and CD45RO-negative, naive CD8 cells excluded terminally differentiated effector memory CD45RA+ cells. The repertoire was sequenced with immunoSEQ multiplex PCR; TCRdb's copy has only in-frame clones and lacks some. The repertoire holds nearly 600,000 clones, roughly 96% seen once, with 0.11% in the top ten. The sequenced sample was naive CD8+ T cells sorted from blood. The receptors originated from a woman aged 25 to 45 in good health.

The V and J genes are TRBV19 and TRBJ1-1, with D possibly TRBD1 on 5 matching bases. Trimming pared 9 bases from V and 3 bases from J, leaving 17 bases between. This CDR3 region has 14 residues. Germline V CDR1 and CDR2: LNHDA, SQIVND (reference sequence). The CDR3 sequence: CASRLKGRHTEAFF. CDR3 nucleotides: TGTGCCAGCCGTCTGAAGGGGCGACACACTGAAGCTTTCTTT.

Details on this clone: The same CDR3 also results from other DNA sequences found in this sample. J is TRBJ2-7 and V is TRBV15, with TRBD1 identical over 9 bases. With 5 bases clipped from V and 0 bases from J, the junction kept 2 bases outside the gene matches. The germline gives CDR1 LNHNV, CDR2 YYDKDF (reference sequence). The CDR3 is 14 residues long. CDR3 protein: CATSPGQGSYEQYF. The CDR3, as DNA: TGTGCCACCAGCCCGGGACAGGGCTCCTACGAGCAGTACTTC.

The chain joins TRBV9 to TRBJ2-1, with D perhaps matching TRBD2 (5 bases). The germline gives CDR1 SGDLS, CDR2 YYNGEE. The CDR3 spans 15 residues. Trimming removed 0 bases at V and 8 bases at J, with 15 bases between. DNA of the CDR3: TGTGCCAGCAGCGTAGGTGACTACCTGGGCGATGAGCAGTTCTTC. This translates into CASSVGDYLGDEQFF.

The gene calls are TRBV4-1 and TRBJ2-4, with unresolved D. The CDR3 loop spans 19 amino acids. The V and J ends lost 3 bases and 3 bases respectively, with 24 bases between them. From germline, CDR1 is MGHRA and CDR2 YSYEKL. The CDR3, as DNA: TGCGCCAGCAGCCAGCAATCTAGTTCTATGGGCAGAAGCAAAAACATTCAGTACTTC. Its translation: CASSQQSSSMGRSKNIQYF.

This sequence joins TRBV5-6 and TRBJ1-1; D gene unclear. Per germline, CDR1 SGHDT and CDR2 YYEEEE. The CDR3 totals 11 residues. Trimming pared 5 bases from V and 8 bases from J, leaving 10 bases between. The CDR3 sequence: CASRGAREAFF. DNA of the CDR3: TGTGCCAGCAGGGGCGCCAGGGAAGCTTTCTTT.

CDR3 sequence reads: CASRHIAGASYNEQFF. In DNA, the CDR3 is TGTGCCAGCAGACACATAGCGGGAGCTTCCTACAATGAGCAGTTCTTC. The rearrangement uses TRBV28 and TRBJ2-1; 9 nucleotides line up with TRBD2. CDR1 is MDHEN and CDR2 is SYDVKM in the germline V gene. Trimming cost V 6 bases and J 1 base; bases outside gene matches: 7. The CDR3 loop spans 16 amino acids.

Turning to this clone: The same CDR3 arises from other DNA sequences in this sample as well. V and J are TRBV19 and TRBJ1-1; unclear D gene. The V gene lost 1 base and the J gene lost 4 bases, with 7 bases spanning the gap. From germline, CDR1 is LNHDA and CDR2 SQIVND (reference sequence). The CDR3 has 13 residues. CDR3 sequence: CASSIARGTEAFF. The CDR3 DNA reads TGTGCCAGTAGTATAGCTCGGGGCACTGAAGCTTTCTTT.

The chain joins TRBV28 to TRBJ2-5, with a tentative D call TRBD2 (5 bases). Gene TRBJ2-7 matches the end of the DNA better, so the J call may be wrong. CDR1 is MDHEN, CDR2 SYDVKM, per germline. The CDR3 totals 14 residues. Written as DNA, the CDR3 is TGTGCCAGCAGTTTAGCGGGTTATGACTACGAGCAGTACTTC. Amino acid sequence: CASSLAGYDYEQYF.

The count of this clone is one. The rearrangement links TRBV4-1 to TRBJ2-2; TRBD1 is a possible D gene (5 bases). Germline CDR1 reads MGHRA; CDR2 reads YSYEKL. V was trimmed by 6 bases and J by 0 bases, leaving 14 bases between them. This CDR3 region has 16 residues. The CDR3: CASRPQDYANTGELFF. In nucleotides, the CDR3 is TGCGCCAGCAGACCACAGGATTACGCGAACACCGGGGAGCTGTTTTTT.

This chain connects TRBV10-3 to TRBJ1-1; D call uncertain. Germline V gene data show CDR1 as ENHRY and CDR2 as SYGVKD. Trimming removed 2 bases at V and 11 bases at J, with 15 bases between. The CDR3 extends over 13 amino acids. CDR3 in amino acids: CAISEPGPSSAFF. CDR3 in DNA: TGTGCCATCAGTGAGCCGGGCCCTAGCTCGGCTTTCTTT.

This clone was seen only once. This chain connects TRBV30 to TRBJ2-5; the D is unclear. The tail of the sequence fits TRBJ2-7 better, so the J call may be wrong. The CDR3 has 15 amino acids. CDR1 GTSNPN and CDR2 SVGIG come from the germline V gene (reference sequence). The CDR3 nucleotides read TGTGCCTGGGGACGATATCCGGGCCCCAACCGCGAGCAGTACTTC. It yields the protein CAWGRYPGPNREQYF.

The chain employs TRBV27 and TRBJ2-2; 7 nucleotides agree with TRBD2. With 7 bases clipped from V and 4 bases from J, the junction kept 12 bases outside the gene matches. Per the germline V gene, CDR1 is MNHEY and CDR2 is SMNVEV (reference sequence). The CDR3 covers 16 residues. The CDR3 reads CASTLLAEPSTGELFF. The DNA of the CDR3 is TGTGCCAGCACCCTGCTAGCGGAACCTTCCACCGGGGAGCTGTTTTTT.

The V gene is TRBV28, the J gene TRBJ1-6; 7 nucleotides align to TRBD1. J lost 8 bases, V lost 5 bases, and 9 bases had no gene match. In germline, CDR1 is MDHEN, CDR2 SYDVKM. CDR3 length: 15 amino acids. The CDR3 bases are TGTGCCAGCAGTGGAAAGACAGGGCGAGATTCACCCCTCCACTTT. As protein: CASSGKTGRDSPLHF.

This clone was seen just once. The sample holds other DNA sequences that translate to the same CDR3. The chain links TRBV28 to TRBJ1-1; D is unclear. This CDR3 region has 13 residues. V gave up 2 bases and J gave up 0 bases, with 4 bases separating them. CDR1 and CDR2 (germline): MDHEN, SYDVKM. The CDR3 bases are TGTGCCAGCAGTTTAGGTATGAACACTGAAGCTTTCTTT. It yields the protein CASSLGMNTEAFF.

The chain has TRBV27 and TRBJ1-6, with D hard to call. Trimming stripped 0 bases from V and 8 bases from J, with 5 bases between. Per germline, CDR1 MNHEY and CDR2 SMNVEV (reference sequence). The CDR3 is 13 residues long. The CDR3 nucleotides are TGTGCCAGCAGTTTATCTTGGCATTCACCCCTCCACTTT. This translates into CASSLSWHSPLHF.

This clone was recorded only once. V gene TRBV28 combines with J gene TRBJ1-2; 7 bases line up with TRBD1. The length of the CDR3 is 16 residues. V lost 3 bases to trimming and J lost 5 bases; unmatched junction nucleotides: 12. Germline CDR1 MDHEN, CDR2 SYDVKM. The CDR3 region is CASSLIQRQGRYGYTF. The DNA of the CDR3 is TGTGCCAGCAGTTTGATCCAGAGACAGGGTCGATATGGCTACACCTTC.

The chain recombines TRBV27 with TRBJ2-1, with D perhaps matching TRBD1 or TRBD2 (6 bases each). CDR1 is MNHEY and CDR2 is SMNVEV in the germline V gene (reference sequence). This CDR3 is built from 15 residues. V was clipped by 4 bases and J by 3 bases, with 13 bases between them. This CDR3 is CASSSFGGGYNEQFF. CDR3 bases: TGTGCCAGCAGTTCCTTCGGGGGCGGCTACAATGAGCAGTTCTTC.

This rearrangement joins TRBV28 to TRBJ2-3, with 8 bases aligning to TRBD2. The CDR3 contains 15 residues. The germline gives CDR1 MDHEN, CDR2 SYDVKM. The V segment lost 2 bases and the J segment 5 bases; nucleotides outside the gene matches: 6. The CDR3 loop reads CASSLPAGEGDTQYF. DNA of the CDR3: TGTGCCAGCAGTTTACCAGCGGGAGAAGGAGATACGCAGTATTTT.

The chain joins TRBV6-6 to TRBJ2-3; D is perhaps TRBD2 (6 bases). The CDR3 totals 14 residues. V lost 6 bases and J lost 3, with 13 bases in between. CDR1 is MNHNY and CDR2 is SVGAGI in the germline V gene (reference sequence). CDR3 in DNA: TGTGCCAGCAGGTTGGAGGGGACGACAGATACGCAGTATTTT. Residues: CASRLEGTTDTQYF.

The genes are TRBV28 and TRBJ2-1; possibly TRBD2 for D (5 bases). Germline loops: CDR1 MDHEN, CDR2 SYDVKM. V was cut by 10 bases and J by 0 bases, with 16 bases left in between. This CDR3 comprises 15 residues. Here the CDR3 reads CATAGGVLSYNEQFF. In DNA form, the CDR3 reads TGTGCCACCGCGGGTGGAGTCCTCTCCTACAATGAGCAGTTCTTC.